The 17 T cell receptor beta chains below were found in one sample sequenced in a study of T cell responses to AZD1222 COVID-19 vaccine (dated by TCRdb to 2020 to 2023). The library was obtained by the immunoSEQ multiplex PCR assay. TCRdb mirrors the immuneACCESS table, restricted to in-frame sequences. Some clones are absent from its copies; in checked studies, under half trace to an unresolved V gene, and the reason for the others is unknown. Across this sample there are nearly 35,000 clones, with less than 90% seen only once. Of the sample, about 6.6% falls within the top ten clones. The time point label of this sample denotes: baseline before first vaccination. Sequences were derived from peripheral blood, sampled on day 0 of AZD1222 vaccination. The receptors shown here come from an adult in good health.

This chain uses TRBV19 with TRBJ1-4; D possibly corresponds to TRBD1 (6 bases). With 10 bases removed from V and 8 bases from J, the gap between germline ends came to 14 bases. The CDR3 has 12 residues. The germline gives CDR1 LNHDA, CDR2 SQIVND (reference sequence). The CDR3, as DNA: TGTGCCACAGGACAGCCTGGCGAAAAACTGTTTTTT. This translates into CATGQPGEKLFF.

The chain uses TRBV28 and TRBJ2-7; 7 bases line up with TRBD1. CDR1 and CDR2 from the germline V gene are MDHEN and SYDVKM. J gave up 5 bases and V 1 base, and 2 bases lay outside the gene matches. The CDR3 contains 13 residues. The CDR3 region is CASSLSGTDEQYF. CDR3 nucleotides: TGTGCCAGCAGTTTATCCGGGACAGACGAGCAGTACTTC.

The chain couples TRBV28 to TRBJ2-5; maybe TRBD1 (5 bases). The CDR3 contains 14 residues. The ends were cut back, 6 bases at V and 5 bases at J, with 16 bases in the middle. The germline CDR1 and CDR2 sequences are MDHEN and SYDVKM. Here the CDR3 reads CASSPQGVEETQYF. The DNA of the CDR3 is TGTGCCAGCAGCCCTCAGGGTGTTGAGGAGACCCAGTACTTC. Complete variable domain (other parts from reference TRBV28 and TRBJ2-5): DVKVTQSSRYLVKRTGEKVFLECVQDMDHENMFWYRQDPGLGLRLIYFSYDVKMKEKGDIPEGYSVSREKKERFSLILESASTNQTSMYLCASSPQGVEETQYFGPGTRLLVL.

CDR3 region: CASSPLSGVGNTIYF. For the CDR3, the DNA is TGTGCCAGCTCACCTCTTTCAGGGGTTGGAAACACCATATATTTT. This rearrangement joins TRBV18 to TRBJ1-3, with D possibly TRBD1 on 6 matching bases. Germline loops: CDR1 KGHSH, CDR2 LQKENI. This CDR3 has 15 residues. Trimming took off 3 bases at V and 3 bases at J, with 12 bases between the two ends.

The chain couples TRBV6-6 to TRBJ2-1; D might be TRBD2 (6 bases). Per the germline V gene, CDR1 is MNHNY and CDR2 is SVGAGI (reference sequence). CDR3 length: 14 residues. V dropped 6 bases and J dropped 6 bases, with 15 bases sitting between them. The CDR3 DNA sequence: TGTGCCAGCAGCCTACTGGGACTCGCCAATGAGCAGTTCTTC. Protein: CASSLLGLANEQFF.

This rearrangement joins TRBV4-3 to TRBJ2-4, with D tentatively TRBD2 (6 bases). The germline V and J ends were trimmed by 5 bases and 4 bases, with 18 bases remaining between them. The germline CDR1 and CDR2 sequences are LGHNA and YSLEER. This CDR3 has 16 residues. DNA for the CDR3: TGCGCCAGCAGCTCTCAGGGTAGTGCGGGGAAAAACATTCAGTACTTC. Encoded protein: CASSSQGSAGKNIQYF.

This chain joins TRBV20-1 and TRBJ2-7, with 7 bases aligning to TRBD1. CDR1 and CDR2 from the germline V gene are DFQATT and SNEGSKA (reference sequence). The CDR3 spans 10 residues. The CDR3 region has the DNA TGCAGGGCCGACAGGGACGAGCAGTACTTC. Translating it yields CRADRDEQYF.

This clone was seen once. The chain is built from TRBV27 and TRBJ2-6; D uncertain. The germline CDR1 and CDR2 sequences are MNHEY and SMNVEV (reference sequence). Trimming removed 3 bases from V and 0 bases from J, with 6 bases in between. This CDR3 is built from 15 residues. CDR3 amino acids: CASSFSSSGANVLTF. CDR3 nucleotides: TGTGCCAGCAGTTTTAGTTCCTCTGGGGCCAACGTCCTGACTTTC.

This chain connects TRBV30 to TRBJ1-5, with unresolved D. Germline-derived CDR1 and CDR2 are GTSNPN and SVGIG (reference sequence). The CDR3 is made up of 14 amino acids. With 0 bases removed from V and 3 bases from J, the gap between germline ends came to 9 bases. The CDR3 DNA is TGTGCCTGGAGTGTAATAGGCGCCAATCAGCCCCAGCATTTT. The encoded protein is CAWSVIGANQPQHF.

The genes are TRBV19 and TRBJ1-2; 10 nucleotides align to TRBD1. Germline lookup yields CDR1 LNHDA and CDR2 SQIVND (reference sequence). The CDR3 is 13 residues long. Trimming removed 5 bases from V and 7 bases from J; junction bases left unmatched: 4. The CDR3 DNA follows: TGTGCCAGTAGTCTGGACAGGGGGTTTGGCTACACCTTC. Protein: CASSLDRGFGYTF.

The chain links TRBV7-2 to TRBJ2-7; perhaps D is TRBD1 or TRBD2 (6 bases each). Deletions cut 1 base from V and 4 bases from J, with 14 bases between. From germline, CDR1 is SGHTA and CDR2 FQGNSA. This CDR3 region has 15 residues. For the CDR3, the DNA is TGTGCCAGCAGCTTAGGGGGGGCAGGTCGGTACGAGCAGTACTTC. Translated, it gives CASSLGGAGRYEQYF.

The chain joins TRBV2 to TRBJ2-7; 8 nucleotides match TRBD2. The CDR3 sequence is 14 residues long. Per germline, CDR1 SNHLY and CDR2 FYNNEI. Trimming removed 6 bases from V and 6 bases from J; junction bases left unmatched: 10. The CDR3 bases are TGTGCCAGCAGGGGGGAGCGGGAGAGCCTCGAGCAGTACTTC. Translation gives CASRGERESLEQYF. Variable domain in full (rest from reference TRBV2 and TRBJ2-7): EPEVTQTPSHQVTQMGQEVILRCVPISNHLYFYWYRQILGQKVEFLVSFYNNEISEKSEIFDDQFSVERPDGSNFTLKIRSTKLEDSAMYFCASRGERESLEQYFGPGTRLTVT.

The V gene is TRBV6-1, the J gene TRBJ1-5; the D gene is possibly TRBD1 (5 bases). CDR3 length equals 16 residues. Germline CDR1 reads MNHNS; CDR2 reads SASEGT. Between the trimmed V and J ends, which lost 3 bases and 5 bases, there was a span of 17 bases. In DNA, the CDR3 is TGTGCCAGCAGTGAGGGCAGGGTGGCTTGGGATCAGCCCCAGCATTTT. Residues: CASSEGRVAWDQPQHF.

The chain recombines TRBV9 with TRBJ1-3; 7 bases line up with TRBD1. This CDR3 is 14 amino acids long. V lost 3 bases and J lost 5; bases outside the gene matches: 5. Per the germline V gene, CDR1 is SGDLS and CDR2 is YYNGEE. The CDR3 spells CASSAWDSRNTIYF. CDR3 DNA sequence: TGTGCCAGCAGCGCCTGGGACAGTAGAAACACCATATATTTT.

The rearrangement links TRBV7-3 to TRBJ2-3; TRBD2 agrees at 9 bases. Germline V gene data show CDR1 as SGHTA and CDR2 as FQGTGA. V was pared by 2 bases and J by 5 bases, with 5 bases of the junction left unmatched. The CDR3 length is 15 residues. The chain's CDR3 is CASSLWAGGEDTQYF. The CDR3, as DNA: TGTGCCAGCAGCTTATGGGCGGGAGGGGAAGATACGCAGTATTTT.

V usage is TRBV4-1 and J usage is TRBJ1-5; D is unclear. V was trimmed by 0 bases and J by 7 bases, leaving 13 bases between them. CDR1 and CDR2 from the germline V gene are MGHRA and YSYEKL. The CDR3 consists of 15 residues. DNA for the CDR3: TGCGCCAGCAGCCAAGATGGTGAAGGCAGGCAGCCCCAGCATTTT. Translation gives CASSQDGEGRQPQHF.

This clone was counted only a few times. The chain links TRBV11-2 to TRBJ2-7, with no clear D. Germline loops: CDR1 SGHAT, CDR2 FQNNGV. Trimming took 6 bases from V and 3 from J, leaving 24 bases between them. This CDR3 region has 17 residues. For the CDR3, the DNA is TGTGCCAGCAGTCGCTTCCCCAATGACTCGTGGCACTACGAGCAGTACTTC. Amino acids: CASSRFPNDSWHYEQYF.